Here is one T cell receptor (beta chain) with its context. Its antigen is still unknown. These data come from a study of cytomegalovirus exposure and HLA in healthy donors. Study-wide background: The approximately 120 validation repertoires were reported in a later analysis to have been generated on the same platform as the 500 to 700 first-cohort repertoires.

This CDR3 contains 12 residues. The germline V and J ends were trimmed by 4 bases and 7 bases, with 9 bases remaining between them. Germline CDR1 is SGDLS and CDR2 is YYNGEE. Sequencing used immunoSEQ multiplex PCR; TCRdb keeps in-frame clones, though not all of them. The table has roughly 98,000 clones, roughly 84% seen once. Study outcomes and limitations: The study recorded 164 TCR beta chains that were cytomegalovirus-associated. Within the approximately 110 validation repertoires, first-cohort TCR clusters tended to co-occur, according to a later analysis. In vitro checks showed that three CMV-associated chains really do target CMV antigens.

The material sequenced was PBMCs. The TCR comes from a man between 18 and 35 years old in good health and CMV-seropositive. The chain couples TRBV9 to TRBJ2-1; perhaps TRBD1 as D (5 bases). This chain's CDR3 is CASSSQGNEQFF. In DNA form, the CDR3 reads TGTGCCAGCAGCTCCCAGGGAAATGAGCAGTTCTTC.